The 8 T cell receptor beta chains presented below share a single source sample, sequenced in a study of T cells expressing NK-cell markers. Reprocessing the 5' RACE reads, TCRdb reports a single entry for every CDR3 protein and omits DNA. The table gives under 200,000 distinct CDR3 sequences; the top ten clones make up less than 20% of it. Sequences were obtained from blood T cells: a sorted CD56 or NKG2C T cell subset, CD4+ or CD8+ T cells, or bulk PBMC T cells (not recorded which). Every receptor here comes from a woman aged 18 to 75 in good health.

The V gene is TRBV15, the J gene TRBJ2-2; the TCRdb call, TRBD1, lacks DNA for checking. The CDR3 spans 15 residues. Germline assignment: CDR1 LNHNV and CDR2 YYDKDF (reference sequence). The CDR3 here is CATSRDRGLGGELFF.

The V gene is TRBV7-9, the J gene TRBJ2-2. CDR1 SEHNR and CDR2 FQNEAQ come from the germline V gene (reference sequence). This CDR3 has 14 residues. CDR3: CASSADGNTGELFF.

The CDR3: CSVEEASGSYEQYF. V and J are TRBV29-1 and TRBJ2-7. Germline CDR1 is SQVTM and CDR2 is ANQGSEA. CDR3 length: 14 residues.

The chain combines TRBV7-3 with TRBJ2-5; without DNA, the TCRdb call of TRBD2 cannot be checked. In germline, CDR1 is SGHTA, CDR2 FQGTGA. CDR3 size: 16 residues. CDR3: CASSLTPAGGGETQYF. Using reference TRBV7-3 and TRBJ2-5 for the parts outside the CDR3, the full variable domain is GAGVSQTPSNKVTEKGKYVELRCDPISGHTALYWYRQSLGQGPEFLIYFQGTGAADDSGLPNDRFFAVRPEGSVSTLKIQRTERGDSAVYLCASSLTPAGGGETQYFGPGTRLLVL.

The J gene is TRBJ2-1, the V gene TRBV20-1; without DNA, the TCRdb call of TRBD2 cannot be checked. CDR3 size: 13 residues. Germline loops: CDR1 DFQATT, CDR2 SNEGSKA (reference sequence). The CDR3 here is CSASGRGGNEQFF.

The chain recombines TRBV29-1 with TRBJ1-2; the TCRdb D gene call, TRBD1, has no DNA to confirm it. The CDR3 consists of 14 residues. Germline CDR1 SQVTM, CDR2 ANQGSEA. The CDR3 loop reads CSVDPQGPDYGYTF. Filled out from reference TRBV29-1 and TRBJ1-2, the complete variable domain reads SAVISQKPSRDICQRGTSLTIQCQVDSQVTMMFWYRQQPGQSLTLIATANQGSEATYESGFVIDKFPISRPNLTFSTLTVSNMSPEDSSIYLCSVDPQGPDYGYTFGSGTRLTVV.

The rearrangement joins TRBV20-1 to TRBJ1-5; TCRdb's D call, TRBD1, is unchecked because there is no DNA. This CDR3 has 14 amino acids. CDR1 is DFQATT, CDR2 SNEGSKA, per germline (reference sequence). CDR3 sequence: CSALDSGGNQPQHF.

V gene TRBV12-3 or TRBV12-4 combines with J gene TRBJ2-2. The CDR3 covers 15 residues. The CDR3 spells CASSLIQTYTGELFF.